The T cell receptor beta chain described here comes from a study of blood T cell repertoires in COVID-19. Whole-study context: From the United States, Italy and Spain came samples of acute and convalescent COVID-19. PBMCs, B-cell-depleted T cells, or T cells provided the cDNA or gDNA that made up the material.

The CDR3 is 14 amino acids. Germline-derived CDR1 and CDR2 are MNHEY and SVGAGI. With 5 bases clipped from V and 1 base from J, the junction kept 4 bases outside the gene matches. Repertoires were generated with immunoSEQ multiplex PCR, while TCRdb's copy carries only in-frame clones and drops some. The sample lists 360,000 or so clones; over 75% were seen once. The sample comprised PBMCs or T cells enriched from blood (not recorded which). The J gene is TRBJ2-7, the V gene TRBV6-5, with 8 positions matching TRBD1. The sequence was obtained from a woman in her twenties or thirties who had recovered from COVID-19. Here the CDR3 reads CASSPGQGSYEQYF. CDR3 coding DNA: TGTGCCAGCAGTCCCGGACAGGGATCCTACGAGCAGTACTTC.